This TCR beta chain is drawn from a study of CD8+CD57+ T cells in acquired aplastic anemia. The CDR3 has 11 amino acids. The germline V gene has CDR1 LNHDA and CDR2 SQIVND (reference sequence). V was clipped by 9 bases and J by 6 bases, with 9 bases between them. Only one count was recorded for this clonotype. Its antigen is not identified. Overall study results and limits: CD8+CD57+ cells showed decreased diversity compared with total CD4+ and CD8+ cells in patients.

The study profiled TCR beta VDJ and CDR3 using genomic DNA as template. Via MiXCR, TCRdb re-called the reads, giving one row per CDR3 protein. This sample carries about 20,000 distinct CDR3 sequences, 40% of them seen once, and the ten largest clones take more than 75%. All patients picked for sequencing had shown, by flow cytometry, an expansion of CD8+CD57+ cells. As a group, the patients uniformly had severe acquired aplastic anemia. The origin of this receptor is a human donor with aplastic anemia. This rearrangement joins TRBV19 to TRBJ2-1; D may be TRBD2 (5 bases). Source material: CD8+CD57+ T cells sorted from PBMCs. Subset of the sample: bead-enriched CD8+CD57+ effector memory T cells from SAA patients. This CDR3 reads CASRRFNEQFF. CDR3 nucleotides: TGTGCCAGCCGGAGGTTCAATGAGCAGTTCTTC.